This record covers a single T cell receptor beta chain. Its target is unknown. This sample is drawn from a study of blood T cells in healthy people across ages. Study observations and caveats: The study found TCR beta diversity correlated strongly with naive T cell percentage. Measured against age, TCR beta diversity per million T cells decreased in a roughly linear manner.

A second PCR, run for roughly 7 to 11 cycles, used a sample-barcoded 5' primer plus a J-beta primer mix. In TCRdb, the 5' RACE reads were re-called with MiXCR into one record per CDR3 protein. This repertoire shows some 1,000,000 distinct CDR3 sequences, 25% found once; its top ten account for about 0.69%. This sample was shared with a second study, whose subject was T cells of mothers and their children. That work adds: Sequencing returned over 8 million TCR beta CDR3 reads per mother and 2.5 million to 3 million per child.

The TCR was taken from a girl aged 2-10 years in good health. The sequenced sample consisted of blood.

This CDR3 is CASIVVNEQFF. In nucleotides, the CDR3 is TGTGCCAGCATTGTGGTCAATGAGCAGTTCTTC. The J gene is TRBJ2-1, the V gene TRBV2, with no clear D. The germline V and J ends were trimmed by 7 bases and 6 bases, with 7 bases remaining between them. The CDR3 has 11 amino acids. Per germline, CDR1 SNHLY and CDR2 FYNNEI.